This is a list of T cell receptor beta chains from one sample in a study of naive and memory T cell subsets. TCRdb re-called the UMI-ligation and nested PCR reads with MiXCR, one entry per CDR3 protein. The repertoire holds around 140,000 distinct CDR3 sequences, with over 20% as singletons. Input material: naive CD4+ T cells from blood. The source is a human donor in good health. Both conserved end residues are part of each CDR3. Fields, in order: V gene, D gene, clone size, J gene, CDR3 DNA, CDR3 protein. D genes are given only for firm matches. For some rows the clone size is stated as once, few or many, or as a class when expanded; others skip it.

TRBV5-1,TRBD1,NA,TRBJ2-7,TGCGCCAGCAGCATACAGGGGGCCAACGAGCAGTACTTC,CASSIQGANEQYF
TRBV7-2,NA,NA,TRBJ1-2,TGTGCCAGCAGCTTAGCTATAGGCTACACCTTC,CASSLAIGYTF
TRBV7-2,TRBD1,NA,TRBJ2-7,TGTGCCAGCAGCTTATACCAGGGGGCGTCCTACGAGCAGTACTTC,CASSLYQGASYEQYF
TRBV18,TRBD1,NA,TRBJ2-7,TGTGCCAGCTCAGCAGGACAGGGAAACTACGAGCAGTACTTC,CASSAGQGNYEQYF
TRBV5-1,NA,few,TRBJ1-1,TGCGCCAGCAGCTTATCTACAGGGAACACTGAAGCTTTCTTT,CASSLSTGNTEAFF
TRBV29-1,TRBD1,NA,TRBJ2-2,TGCAGCGTTGAAACAAGGGGACAGGGGAACACCGGGGAGCTGTTTTTT,CSVETRGQGNTGELFF
TRBV10-3,TRBD1,once,TRBJ1-1,TGTGCCAACCGACAGGGGGGAAAGGACACTGAAGCTTTCTTT,CANRQGGKDTEAFF
TRBV12-3/TRBV12-4,NA,NA,TRBJ2-7,TGTGCCAGCCAAAACAGGGAAAGCTCCTACGAGCAGTACTTC,CASQNRESSYEQYF
TRBV20-1,TRBD2,many,TRBJ2-1,TGCAGTGCTTCCTACACGACTAGCGGGAAGTACAATGAGCAGTTCTTC,CSASYTTSGKYNEQFF
TRBV24-1,TRBD2,many,TRBJ2-1,TGTGCCACCAGTGATAACAGCGGGAGTTCCTACAATGAGCAGTTCTTC,CATSDNSGSSYNEQFF
TRBV29-1,NA,few,TRBJ1-4,TGCAGCGTTGGGTCAACTAATGAAAAACTGTTTTTT,CSVGSTNEKLFF
TRBV6-5,NA,few,TRBJ2-1,TGTGCCAGCAGTTACTCGACTCTGGACCCAATCAATGAGCAGTTCTTC,CASSYSTLDPINEQFF
TRBV30,NA,NA,TRBJ1-1,TGTGCCTGGAGTTTGGGGCCGAACACTGAAGCTTTCTTT,CAWSLGPNTEAFF
TRBV5-5,TRBD2,few,TRBJ2-3,TGTGCCAGCAGCTTGGCCCCCGCGGTAGGATCCGGGACTAGCCGCGCAGATACGCAGTATTTT,CASSLAPAVGSGTSRADTQYF
TRBV18,NA,NA,TRBJ1-1,TGTGCCAGCTCACCACGGCGCTCTGAAGCTTTCTTT,CASSPRRSEAFF
TRBV10-3,NA,NA,TRBJ2-7,TGTGCCATCAGTGAGTCGTGGGAGCAGTACTTC,CAISESWEQYF
TRBV3-1,NA,many,TRBJ2-1,TGTGCCAGCAGCCAATCCCCAGGAGGGGCCTCCTACAGCGATGAGCAGTTCTTC,CASSQSPGGASYSDEQFF
TRBV3-1,TRBD2,NA,TRBJ2-1,TGTGCCAGCAGCTTCCACCTATCGGGAGGCCACAATGAGCAGTTCTTC,CASSFHLSGGHNEQFF
TRBV25-1,NA,NA,TRBJ1-4,TGTGCCAGCACCAGTATTCGCGAGGGGGCTAATGAAAAACTGTTTTTT,CASTSIREGANEKLFF
TRBV7-2,NA,NA,TRBJ1-5,TGTGCCAGCAGCTTAGCAGGGAGTCAGACTAATCAGCCCCAGCATTTT,CASSLAGSQTNQPQHF
TRBV11-2,TRBD1,NA,TRBJ1-4,TGTGCCAGCAGCAAACAGGGGACAAAACTGTTTTTT,CASSKQGTKLFF
TRBV14,NA,many,TRBJ2-1,TGTGCCAGCAGCCAGACCCGGGATACCGAGCAGTTCTTC,CASSQTRDTEQFF
TRBV4-3,TRBD1,NA,TRBJ2-7,TGCGCCAGCAGCCAGGACAGGGTGAGCTCCTACGAGCAGTACTTC,CASSQDRVSSYEQYF
TRBV3-1,NA,few,TRBJ2-7,TGTGCCAGCAGCCAAGATGCCTGGTTAAGCGAGCAGTACTTC,CASSQDAWLSEQYF
TRBV7-9,NA,NA,TRBJ1-1,TGTGCCAGCAGCAGCGGGACATACAACACTGAAGCTTTCTTT,CASSSGTYNTEAFF
TRBV7-6,TRBD1,NA,TRBJ1-5,TGTGCCAGCAGCTTAGTCTCCGGGACAGTCAATCAGCCCCAGCATTTT,CASSLVSGTVNQPQHF
TRBV7-8,NA,few,TRBJ2-7,TGTGCCAGCAGCTTAGCCTTGGCAGGGGGGTACGAGCAGTACTTC,CASSLALAGGYEQYF
TRBV20-1,NA,many,TRBJ2-1,TGCAGTGCACTCTCCTTGGGGGCGGGCGCCAATGAGCAGTTCTTC,CSALSLGAGANEQFF
TRBV7-2,NA,NA,TRBJ2-7,TGTGCCAGCAGCCGCTCAGGGACGCCTTCCTACGAGCAGTACTTC,CASSRSGTPSYEQYF
TRBV24-1,NA,NA,TRBJ2-1,TGTGCCACCAGTGACCCGGACCCCCCGGGTGAGCAGTTCTTC,CATSDPDPPGEQFF
TRBV12-3/TRBV12-4,TRBD2,many,TRBJ2-1,TGTGCCAGCAGTTCGGGACTAGCGGGACGGCATGAGCAGTTCTTC,CASSSGLAGRHEQFF
TRBV28,NA,few,TRBJ1-5,TGTGCCAGCAGCCCGCCTTGGCGGGGCAATCAGCCCCAGCATTTT,CASSPPWRGNQPQHF
TRBV4-1,NA,few,TRBJ2-7,TGCGCCAGCAGCGCGGGGCAGGGACCGAACTGGGAGCAGTACTTC,CASSAGQGPNWEQYF
TRBV5-5,NA,many,TRBJ2-5,TGTGCCAGCAGCCCCAAGGCGGGCTACCAAGAGACCCAGTACTTC,CASSPKAGYQETQYF
TRBV24-1,TRBD1,NA,TRBJ2-2,TGTGCCGTCGGGGACAGAGAAACCGGGGAGCTGTTTTTT,CAVGDRETGELFF
TRBV28,NA,NA,TRBJ2-1,TGTGCCAGCAGTTTGGGGACGGACAGCTCCTACAATGAGCAGTTCTTC,CASSLGTDSSYNEQFF
TRBV7-2,TRBD2,few,TRBJ2-1,TGTGCCAGCAGCTCGGGACTAGTCTCTCTCAGTGAGCAGATCTTC,CASSSGLVSLSEQIF
TRBV6-5,NA,few,TRBJ2-7,TGTGCCAGCAGATTAACGATCTCAGGGGTAGGCCAGTACTTC,CASRLTISGVGQYF
TRBV28,NA,NA,TRBJ1-5,TGTGCCAGCAGTCTCGACCAAAATCAGCCCCAGCATTTT,CASSLDQNQPQHF
TRBV28,NA,NA,TRBJ2-5,TGTGCCAGCACCTTTACTTCAGGGGTCCAAGAGACCCAGTACTTC,CASTFTSGVQETQYF
TRBV10-3,NA,NA,TRBJ2-7,TGTGCCATCGCCTCGAATATCCCCTACGAGCAGTACTTC,CAIASNIPYEQYF
TRBV20-1,NA,NA,TRBJ1-6,TGCAGTGCCACGGACGGGGGTAAAGTTAAATCACCCCTCCACTTT,CSATDGGKVKSPLHF
TRBV6-2/TRBV6-3,NA,few,TRBJ2-1,TGTGCCAGCAGGCAAGACTCCAGGATTGGGCAGTTCTTC,CASRQDSRIGQFF
TRBV12-3/TRBV12-4,TRBD1,few,TRBJ2-2,TGTGCCAGCAGTCTTAGGACAGGGAGGACCGGGGAGCTGTTTTTT,CASSLRTGRTGELFF
TRBV29-1,TRBD2,NA,TRBJ2-7,TGCAGCGTAGGACTAGCGGAATCCGAGCAGTACTTC,CSVGLAESEQYF
TRBV12-3/TRBV12-4,TRBD1,few,TRBJ2-3,TGTGCCAGCAGTTTAGAACAGGGGAAGGGGACAGATACGCAGTATTTT,CASSLEQGKGTDTQYF
TRBV18,TRBD2,NA,TRBJ2-5,TGTGCCAGCTCAACCATAGCGGGAGGAGCTTCAGAGACCCAGTACTTC,CASSTIAGGASETQYF
TRBV6-1,NA,NA,TRBJ1-1,TGTGCCAGCAGTGAAGGGTGGGTAAGACTGAACACTGAAGCTTTCTTT,CASSEGWVRLNTEAFF
TRBV4-1,NA,NA,TRBJ2-3,TGCGCCAGCAGTCTCGATCTGTTCACAGATACGCAGTATTTT,CASSLDLFTDTQYF
TRBV27,NA,NA,TRBJ1-1,TGTGCCAGCAGTTTTCAGTGGGGGTCTACTGAAGCTTTCTTT,CASSFQWGSTEAFF
TRBV11-2,TRBD2,NA,TRBJ2-5,TGTGCCAGCACCGGACTAGCGGGTTTGGAGACCCAGTACTTC,CASTGLAGLETQYF
TRBV19,NA,NA,TRBJ1-1,TGTGCCAGTAGAGGGTTAAGGACAGCGTATGAAGCTTTCTTT,CASRGLRTAYEAFF
TRBV9,NA,many,TRBJ1-5,TGTGCCAGCAGCGCAGGGACACTTAGCAATCAGCCCCAGCATTTT,CASSAGTLSNQPQHF
TRBV6-6,NA,few,TRBJ1-5,TGTGCCAGCAGTTCCCGATCTGGGGGTCAGCCCCAGCATTTT,CASSSRSGGQPQHF
TRBV20-1,TRBD1,few,TRBJ1-1,TGCAGTGCTATAGACAGGGGTCCCGAAGCTTTCTTT,CSAIDRGPEAFF